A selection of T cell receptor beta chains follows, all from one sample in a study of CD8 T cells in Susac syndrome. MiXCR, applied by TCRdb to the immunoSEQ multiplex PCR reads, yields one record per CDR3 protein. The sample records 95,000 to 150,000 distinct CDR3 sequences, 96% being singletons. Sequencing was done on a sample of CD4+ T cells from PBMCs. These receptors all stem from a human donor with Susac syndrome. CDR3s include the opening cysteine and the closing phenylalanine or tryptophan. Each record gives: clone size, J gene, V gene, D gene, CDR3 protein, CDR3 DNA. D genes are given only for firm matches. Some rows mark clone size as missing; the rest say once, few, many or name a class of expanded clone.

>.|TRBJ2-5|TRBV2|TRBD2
CASSPGLIRETQYF
TGTGCCAGCAGCCCGGGACTAATAAGGGAGACCCAGTACTTC
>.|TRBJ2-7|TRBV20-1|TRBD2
CSAIVASGYEQYF
TGCAGTGCTATTGTGGCTAGCGGGTACGAGCAGTACTTC
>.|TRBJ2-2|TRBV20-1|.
CSARDPRTDTGELFF
TGCAGTGCTAGAGATCCGCGGACGGACACCGGGGAGCTGTTTTTT
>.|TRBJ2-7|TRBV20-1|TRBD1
CSAPDRQGVSREQYF
TGCAGTGCCCCGGACCGCCAGGGGGTTAGTCGCGAGCAGTACTTC
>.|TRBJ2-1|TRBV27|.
CASSLGGANYNEQFF
TGTGCCAGCAGTTTAGGGGGGGCGAACTACAATGAGCAGTTCTTC
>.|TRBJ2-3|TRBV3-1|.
CASSQVWPYGTQYF
TGTGCCAGCAGCCAAGTATGGCCTTACGGTACGCAGTATTTT
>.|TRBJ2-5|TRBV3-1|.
CASSQNSGALQETQYF
TGTGCCAGCAGCCAAAATTCAGGCGCACTCCAAGAGACCCAGTACTTC
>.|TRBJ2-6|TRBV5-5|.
CASSIPGAGANVLTF
TGTGCCAGCAGCATACCAGGAGCCGGGGCCAACGTCCTGACTTTC
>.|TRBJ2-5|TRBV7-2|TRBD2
CASSSSGSGETQYF
TGTGCCAGCAGCTCGAGCGGGAGTGGCGAGACCCAGTACTTC
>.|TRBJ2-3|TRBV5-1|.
CASSYSGQSSTDTQYF
TGCGCCAGCAGCTATTCAGGACAGAGCAGCACAGATACGCAGTATTTT
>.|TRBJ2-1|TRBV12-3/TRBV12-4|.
CASTEIRQYNEQFF
TGTGCCAGCACCGAGATACGACAGTACAATGAGCAGTTCTTC
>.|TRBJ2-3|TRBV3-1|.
CASSRNQNTQYF
TGTGCCAGCAGCCGCAACCAGAATACGCAGTATTTT
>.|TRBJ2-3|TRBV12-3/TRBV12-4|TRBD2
CASSSRLASGTDTQYF
TGTGCCAGCAGTTCCCGACTAGCCTCTGGCACAGATACGCAGTATTTT
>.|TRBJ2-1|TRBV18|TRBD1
CASSLGDRGNNEQFF
TGTGCCAGCTCACTTGGGGACAGGGGCAACAATGAGCAGTTCTTC
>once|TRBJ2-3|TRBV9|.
CASSVDGSRGTDTQYF
TGTGCCAGCAGCGTCGACGGTTCCCGGGGCACAGATACGCAGTATTTT
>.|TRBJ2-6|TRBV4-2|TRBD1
CASSQASGQGTGANVLTF
TGTGCCAGCAGCCAAGCAAGTGGACAGGGTACTGGGGCCAACGTCCTGACTTTC
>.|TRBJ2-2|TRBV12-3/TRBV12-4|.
CASSPRGAGARTGELFF
TGTGCCAGCAGCCCGAGGGGGGCAGGGGCACGCACCGGGGAGCTGTTTTTT
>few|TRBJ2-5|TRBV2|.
CASSQDQETQYF
TGTGCCAGCAGTCAGGACCAAGAGACCCAGTACTTC
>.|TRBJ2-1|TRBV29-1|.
CSAESSYNEQFF
TGCTCGGCGGAGAGCTCCTACAATGAGCAGTTCTTC
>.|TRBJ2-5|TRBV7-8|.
CASSLPGTPGTQYF
TGTGCCAGCAGCTTACCGGGGACCCCAGGGACCCAGTACTTC
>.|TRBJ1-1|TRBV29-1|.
CSVETTQGGTEAFF
TGCAGCGTTGAGACCACCCAAGGGGGCACTGAAGCTTTCTTT
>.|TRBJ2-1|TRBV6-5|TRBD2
CASSAGRVSYNEQFF
TGTGCCAGCAGTGCCGGGAGGGTCTCCTACAATGAGCAGTTCTTC
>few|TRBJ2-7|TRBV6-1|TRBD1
CASSSNRGYEQYF
TGTGCCAGCAGTTCCAACAGGGGCTACGAGCAGTACTTC
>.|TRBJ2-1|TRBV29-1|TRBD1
CAAGGSSYNEQFF
TGCGCCGCAGGGGGAAGCTCCTACAATGAGCAGTTCTTC
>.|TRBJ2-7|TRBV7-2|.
CASSFPATRPVEQYF
TGTGCCAGCAGCTTCCCCGCGACCCGTCCGGTCGAGCAGTACTTC
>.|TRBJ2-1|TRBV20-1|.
CSAAVEGSYNEQFF
TGCAGTGCTGCCGTGGAGGGCTCCTACAATGAGCAGTTCTTC
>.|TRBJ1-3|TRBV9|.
CASSVAGTSGNTIYF
TGTGCCAGCAGCGTCGCCGGGACATCTGGAAACACCATATATTTT
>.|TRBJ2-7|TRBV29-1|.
CSVEGVGTYEQYF
TGCAGCGTTGAGGGGGTGGGCACCTACGAGCAGTACTTC
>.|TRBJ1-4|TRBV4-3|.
CASSQAPGRKLFF
TGCGCCAGCAGCCAAGCCCCCGGGCGAAAACTGTTTTTT
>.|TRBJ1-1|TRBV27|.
CASSLWIDTEAFF
TGTGCCAGCAGTTTGTGGATCGACACTGAAGCTTTCTTT
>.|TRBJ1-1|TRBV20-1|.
CSASFLGQNTEAFF
TGCAGTGCTAGTTTTCTGGGACAGAACACTGAAGCTTTCTTT
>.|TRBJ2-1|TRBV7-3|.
CASSPREGARNEQFF
TGTGCCAGCAGCCCAAGGGAGGGGGCGCGAAATGAGCAGTTCTTC
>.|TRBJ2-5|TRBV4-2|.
CASSHRDTQTQYF
TGTGCCAGCAGCCATCGAGACACTCAGACCCAGTACTTC
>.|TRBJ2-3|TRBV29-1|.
CSVDLEITDTQYF
TGCAGCGTTGATCTCGAGATCACAGATACGCAGTATTTT
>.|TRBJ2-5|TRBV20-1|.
CSARELRFQETQYF
TGCAGTGCTAGAGAGTTACGGTTCCAAGAGACCCAGTACTTC
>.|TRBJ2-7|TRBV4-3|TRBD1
CASSQEMTGGSPKQYF
TGCGCCAGCAGCCAAGAGATGACAGGGGGTTCCCCGAAGCAGTACTTC
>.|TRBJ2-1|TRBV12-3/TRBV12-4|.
CASKPSGSYNEQFF
TGTGCCAGCAAACCCTCGGGCTCCTACAATGAGCAGTTCTTC
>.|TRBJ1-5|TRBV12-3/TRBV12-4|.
CASSGTLGNQPQHF
TGTGCCAGCAGTGGGACGTTGGGCAATCAGCCCCAGCATTTT
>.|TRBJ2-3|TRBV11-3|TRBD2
CASSPGTSGTADTQYF
TGTGCCAGCAGCCCAGGGACTAGCGGGACAGCAGATACGCAGTATTTT
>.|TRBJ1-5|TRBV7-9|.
CASSSQGFVNQPQHF
TGTGCCAGCAGCTCACAGGGATTTGTCAATCAGCCCCAGCATTTT
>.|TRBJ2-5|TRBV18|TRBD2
CASSPPASGQETQYF
TGTGCCAGCTCACCACCGGCTAGCGGACAAGAGACCCAGTACTTC
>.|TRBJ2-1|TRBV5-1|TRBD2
CASSLARGLADNEQFF
TGCGCCAGCAGCTTGGCCAGGGGACTAGCGGACAATGAGCAGTTCTTC